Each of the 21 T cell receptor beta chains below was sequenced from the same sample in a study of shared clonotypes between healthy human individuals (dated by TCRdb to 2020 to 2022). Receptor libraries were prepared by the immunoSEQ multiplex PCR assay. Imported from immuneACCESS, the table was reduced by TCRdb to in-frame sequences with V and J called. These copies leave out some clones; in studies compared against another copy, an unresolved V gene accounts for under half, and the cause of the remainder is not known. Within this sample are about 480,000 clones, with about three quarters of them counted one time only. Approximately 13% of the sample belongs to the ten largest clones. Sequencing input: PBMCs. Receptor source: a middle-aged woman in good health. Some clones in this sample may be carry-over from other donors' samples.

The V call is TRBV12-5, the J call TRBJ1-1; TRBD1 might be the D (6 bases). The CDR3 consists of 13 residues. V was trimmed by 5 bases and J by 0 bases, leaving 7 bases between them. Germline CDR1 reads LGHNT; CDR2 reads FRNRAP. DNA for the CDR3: TGTGCTAGTGGTGACAGGCTGAACACTGAAGCTTTCTTT. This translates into CASGDRLNTEAFF.

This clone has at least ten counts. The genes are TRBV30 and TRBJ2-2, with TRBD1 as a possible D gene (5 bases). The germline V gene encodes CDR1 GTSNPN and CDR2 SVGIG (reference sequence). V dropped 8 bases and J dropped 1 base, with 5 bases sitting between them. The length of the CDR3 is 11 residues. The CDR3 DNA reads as TGTGCCACAGGGAACACCGGGGAGCTGTTTTTT. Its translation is CATGNTGELFF.

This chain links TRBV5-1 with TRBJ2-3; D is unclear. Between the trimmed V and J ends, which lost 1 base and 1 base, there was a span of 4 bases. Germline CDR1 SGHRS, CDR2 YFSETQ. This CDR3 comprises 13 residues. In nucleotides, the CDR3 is TGCGCCAGCAGCTTGTTCGGCACAGATACGCAGTATTTT. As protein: CASSLFGTDTQYF.

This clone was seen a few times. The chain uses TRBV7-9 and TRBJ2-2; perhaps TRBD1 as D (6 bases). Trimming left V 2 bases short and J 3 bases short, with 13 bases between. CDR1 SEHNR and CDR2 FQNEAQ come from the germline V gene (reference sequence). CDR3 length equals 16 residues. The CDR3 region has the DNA TGTGCCAGCAGCTTATTCAGGGGTCCTCACACCGGGGAGCTGTTTTTT. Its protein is CASSLFRGPHTGELFF. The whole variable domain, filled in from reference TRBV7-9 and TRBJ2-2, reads DTGVSQNPRHKITKRGQNVTFRCDPISEHNRLYWYRQTLGQGPEFLTYFQNEAQLEKSRLLSDRFSAERPKGSFSTLEIQRTEQGDSAMYLCASSLFRGPHTGELFFGEGSRLTVL.

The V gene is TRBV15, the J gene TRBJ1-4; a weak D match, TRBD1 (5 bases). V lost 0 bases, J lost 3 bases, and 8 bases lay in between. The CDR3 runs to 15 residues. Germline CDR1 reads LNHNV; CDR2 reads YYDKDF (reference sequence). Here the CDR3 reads CATSREGGSNEKLFF. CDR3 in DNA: TGTGCCACCAGCAGAGAGGGGGGGTCTAATGAAAAACTGTTTTTT.

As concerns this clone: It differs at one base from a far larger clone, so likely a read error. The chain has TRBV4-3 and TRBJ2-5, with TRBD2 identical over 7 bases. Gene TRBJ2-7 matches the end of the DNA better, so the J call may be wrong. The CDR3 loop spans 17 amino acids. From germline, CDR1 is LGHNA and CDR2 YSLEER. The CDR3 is CASGQGAGSGVRYEQYF. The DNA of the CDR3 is TGCGCCAGCGGCCAAGGAGCGGGCAGCGGGGTCCGCTACGAGCAGTACTTC.

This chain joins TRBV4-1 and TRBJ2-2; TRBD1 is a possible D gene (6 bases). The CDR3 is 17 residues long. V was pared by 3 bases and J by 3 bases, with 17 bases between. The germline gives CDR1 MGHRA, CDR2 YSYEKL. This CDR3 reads CASSQAAGVQDTGELFF. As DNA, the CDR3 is TGCGCCAGCAGCCAGGCAGCAGGGGTTCAGGACACCGGGGAGCTGTTTTTT.

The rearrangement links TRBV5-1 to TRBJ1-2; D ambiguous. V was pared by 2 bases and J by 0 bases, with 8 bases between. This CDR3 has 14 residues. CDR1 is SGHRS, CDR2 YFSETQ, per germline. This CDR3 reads CASSFSRANYGYTF. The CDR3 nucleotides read TGCGCCAGCAGCTTCTCCAGAGCTAACTATGGCTACACCTTC.

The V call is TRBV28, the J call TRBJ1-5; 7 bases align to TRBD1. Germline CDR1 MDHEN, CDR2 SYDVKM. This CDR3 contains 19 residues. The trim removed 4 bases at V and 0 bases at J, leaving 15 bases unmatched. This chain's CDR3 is CASSSAKQGRYDSNQPQHF. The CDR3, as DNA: TGTGCCAGCAGTTCGGCGAAACAGGGGCGGTATGATAGCAATCAGCCCCAGCATTTT.

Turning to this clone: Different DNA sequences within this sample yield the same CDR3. The CDR3 coding sequence is TGTGCCATCAGTGAGTCGAGAGGGACGGATACGCAGTATTTT. Encoded protein: CAISESRGTDTQYF. The chain combines TRBV10-3 with TRBJ2-3; D is possibly TRBD1 or TRBD2 (5 bases each). Trimming took 0 bases from V and 6 from J, leaving 10 bases between them. The CDR3 runs to 14 residues. The germline gives CDR1 ENHRY, CDR2 SYGVKD.

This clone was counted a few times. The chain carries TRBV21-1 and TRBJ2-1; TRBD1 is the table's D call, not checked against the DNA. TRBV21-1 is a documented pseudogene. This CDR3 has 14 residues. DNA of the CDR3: TGTGCCAGCACCCCGCCCAGGGTGGACAATGAGCAGTTCTTC. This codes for CASTPPRVDNEQFF.

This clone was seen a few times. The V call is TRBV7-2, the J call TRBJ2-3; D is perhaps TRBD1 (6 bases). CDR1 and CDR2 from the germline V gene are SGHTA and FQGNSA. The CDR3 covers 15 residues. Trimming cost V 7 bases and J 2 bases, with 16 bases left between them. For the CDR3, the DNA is TGTGCCAGCATCCGGCGGGTGGGGGCCACAGATACGCAGTATTTT. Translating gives CASIRRVGATDTQYF.

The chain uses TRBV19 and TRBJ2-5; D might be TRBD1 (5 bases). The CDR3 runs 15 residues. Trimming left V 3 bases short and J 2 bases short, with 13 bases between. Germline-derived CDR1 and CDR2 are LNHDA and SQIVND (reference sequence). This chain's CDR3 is CASSIRVGPQETQYF. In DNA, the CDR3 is TGTGCCAGTAGTATTAGAGTGGGGCCACAAGAGACCCAGTACTTC.

For the CDR3, the DNA is TGTGCCAGCAGCCAAGTACTAGCGGGAGTGCAAGAATACGAGCAGTACTTC. It yields the protein CASSQVLAGVQEYEQYF. This chain joins TRBV4-2 and TRBJ2-7; 11 nucleotides agree with TRBD2. The germline CDR1 and CDR2 sequences are LGHNA and YNFKEQ. The CDR3 totals 17 residues. V lost 1 base and J lost 4; bases outside the gene matches: 9.

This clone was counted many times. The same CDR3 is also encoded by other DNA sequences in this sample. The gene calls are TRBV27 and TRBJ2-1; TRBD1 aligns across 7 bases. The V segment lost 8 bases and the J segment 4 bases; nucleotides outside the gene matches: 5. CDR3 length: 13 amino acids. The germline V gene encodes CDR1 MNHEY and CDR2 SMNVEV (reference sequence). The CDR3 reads CASRWDRYNEQFF. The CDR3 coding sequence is TGTGCCAGCCGTTGGGACAGATACAATGAGCAGTTCTTC.

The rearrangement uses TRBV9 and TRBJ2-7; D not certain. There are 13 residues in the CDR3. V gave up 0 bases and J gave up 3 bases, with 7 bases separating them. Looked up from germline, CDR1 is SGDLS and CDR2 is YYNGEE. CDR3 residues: CASSVDENYEQYF. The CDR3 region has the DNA TGTGCCAGCAGCGTAGACGAAAACTACGAGCAGTACTTC.

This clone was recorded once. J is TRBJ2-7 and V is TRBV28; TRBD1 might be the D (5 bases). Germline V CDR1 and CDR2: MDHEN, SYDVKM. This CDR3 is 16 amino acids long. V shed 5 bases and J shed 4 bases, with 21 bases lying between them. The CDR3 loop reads CASSPRDAFTGYEQYF. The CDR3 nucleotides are TGTGCCAGCAGTCCCAGGGATGCTTTCACCGGGTACGAGCAGTACTTC.

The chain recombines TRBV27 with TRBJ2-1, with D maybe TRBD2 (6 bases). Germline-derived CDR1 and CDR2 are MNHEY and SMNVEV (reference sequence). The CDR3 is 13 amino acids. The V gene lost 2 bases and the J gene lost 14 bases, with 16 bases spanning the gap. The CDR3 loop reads CASSLSLSGPEFF. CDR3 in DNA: TGTGCCAGCAGTTTAAGCCTTAGCGGACCGGAGTTCTTC.

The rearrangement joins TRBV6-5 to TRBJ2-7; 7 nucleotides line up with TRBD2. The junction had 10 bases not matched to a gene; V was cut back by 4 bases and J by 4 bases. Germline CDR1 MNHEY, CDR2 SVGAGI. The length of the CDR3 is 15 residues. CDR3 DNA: TGTGCCAGCAGTTTAAGTGCTAGCGGCCAGTACGAGCAGTACTTC. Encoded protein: CASSLSASGQYEQYF.

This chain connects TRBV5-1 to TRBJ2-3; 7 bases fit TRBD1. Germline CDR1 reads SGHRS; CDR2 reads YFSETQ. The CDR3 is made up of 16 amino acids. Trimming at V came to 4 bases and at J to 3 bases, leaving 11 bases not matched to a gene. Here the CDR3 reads CASSTQGLTGTDTQYF. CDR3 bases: TGCGCCAGCAGCACACAGGGGTTGACGGGGACAGATACGCAGTATTTT. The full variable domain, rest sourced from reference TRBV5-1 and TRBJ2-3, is KAGVTQTPRYLIKTRGQQVTLSCSPISGHRSVSWYQQTPGQGLQFLFEYFSETQRNKGNFPGRFSGRQFSNSRSEMNVSTLELGDSALYLCASSTQGLTGTDTQYFGPGTRLTVL.

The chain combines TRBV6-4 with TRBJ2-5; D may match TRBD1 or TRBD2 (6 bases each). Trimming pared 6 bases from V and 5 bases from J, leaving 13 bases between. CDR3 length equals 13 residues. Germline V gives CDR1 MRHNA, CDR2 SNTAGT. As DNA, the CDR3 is TGTGCCAGCAGCTCGGGGGCTAGGGAGACCCAGTACTTC. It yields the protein CASSSGARETQYF.